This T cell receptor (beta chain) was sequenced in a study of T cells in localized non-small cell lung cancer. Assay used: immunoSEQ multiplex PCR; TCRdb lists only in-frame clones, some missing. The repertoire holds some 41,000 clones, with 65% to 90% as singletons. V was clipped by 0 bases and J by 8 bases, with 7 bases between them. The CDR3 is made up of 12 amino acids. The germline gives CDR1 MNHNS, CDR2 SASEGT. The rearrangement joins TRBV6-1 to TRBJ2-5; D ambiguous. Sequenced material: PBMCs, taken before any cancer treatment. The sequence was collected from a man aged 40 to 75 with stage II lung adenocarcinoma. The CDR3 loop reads CASSEASFTQYF. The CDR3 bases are TGTGCCAGCAGTGAAGCGTCATTTACCCAGTACTTC.